This T cell receptor (beta chain) was retrieved from a study of cytomegalovirus exposure and HLA in healthy donors. About this clone: Antigen specificity is unknown.

The CDR3 length is 15 residues. Trimming left V 3 bases short and J 3 bases short, with 14 bases between. The V gene's germline CDR1 is WNHNN and CDR2 SYGVQD (reference sequence). In the PCR, 60 Vbeta and 13 Jbeta primers were used. The assay was immunoSEQ multiplex PCR, and TCRdb's table has in-frame clones only and misses some. The data hold about 140,000 clones, with around 80% observed a single time. Findings and caveats of the study: The records held CMV serostatus as the only immune exposure information.

The clonotype was recovered from a man in his late teens or twenties in good health and CMV-seropositive. V gene TRBV10-1 combines with J gene TRBJ1-1; no firm D call. The sequenced sample consisted of PBMCs. DNA for the CDR3: TGCGCCAGCAGTGACGGGTTTTACGGGGACACTGAAGCTTTCTTT. It specifies CASSDGFYGDTEAFF.